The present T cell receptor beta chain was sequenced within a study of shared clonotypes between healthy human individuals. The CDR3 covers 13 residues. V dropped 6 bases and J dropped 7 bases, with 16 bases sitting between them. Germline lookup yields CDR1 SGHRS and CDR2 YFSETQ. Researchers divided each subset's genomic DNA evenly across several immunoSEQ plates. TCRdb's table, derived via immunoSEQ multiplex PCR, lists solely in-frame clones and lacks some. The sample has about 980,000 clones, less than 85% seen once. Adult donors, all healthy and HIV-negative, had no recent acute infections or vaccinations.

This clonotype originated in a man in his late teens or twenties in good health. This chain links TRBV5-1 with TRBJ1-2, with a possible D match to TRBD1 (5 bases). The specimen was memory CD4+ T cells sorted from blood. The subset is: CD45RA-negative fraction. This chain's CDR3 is CASNEQGELGYTF. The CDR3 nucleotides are TGCGCCAGCAACGAGCAGGGCGAACTTGGCTACACCTTC.